Presented here are 2 T cell receptor beta chains from one specimen sequenced in a study of T cells in Graves' hyperthyroidism and ophthalmopathy. Researchers took RNA transcripts and amplified the TCR beta CDR3 regions from them. The TCR CDR3 first-round RT-PCR relied on the HTBI primer set. TCRdb ran MiXCR on the multiplex PCR reads and lists one entry per CDR3 protein. The sample holds around 560,000 distinct CDR3 sequences, roughly a sixth seen once. The sample was blood. These receptors all stem from a woman in her late teens or twenties with Graves' hyperthyroidism.

The rearrangement links TRBV11-1 to TRBJ1-1, with 8 bases that match TRBD1. Germline trimming cut 3 bases from V and 0 bases from J; bases unmatched to any gene: 6. Germline CDR1 SGHAT, CDR2 FQDESV (reference sequence). The CDR3 contains 16 residues. CDR3: CASSFRQGTLNTEAFF. The CDR3 DNA reads TGTGCCAGCAGCTTCAGACAGGGGACTTTGAACACTGAAGCTTTCTTT.

The chain carries TRBV3-1 and TRBJ1-2; TRBD1 matches at 9 bases. This CDR3 has 16 residues. V lost 4 bases, J lost 8 bases, and 14 bases stayed unmatched. Germline V gene lookup returns CDR1 LGHDT and CDR2 YNNKEL (reference sequence). The CDR3 loop reads CASSPNARDRVFGYTF. CDR3 coding DNA: TGTGCCAGCAGCCCAAATGCCCGGGACAGGGTCTTCGGCTACACCTTC.